A single sample is the source of the 22 T cell receptor beta chains below, sequenced in a study of cytomegalovirus exposure and HLA in healthy donors. The PCR employed 60 Vbeta primers together with 13 Jbeta primers. TCRdb's copy holds only in-frame clones and misses some; the assay was immunoSEQ multiplex PCR. The sample contains 150,000 to 200,000 clones, about 75% of which appear only once. The sequenced material came from PBMCs. The receptors were sampled from a male donor in good health and CMV-seronegative.

The gene calls are TRBV6-5 and TRBJ2-2; a possible D gene is TRBD1 (6 bases). The V gene lost 5 bases and the J gene lost 4 bases, with 11 bases spanning the gap. Germline values: CDR1 MNHEY, CDR2 SVGAGI. This CDR3 is built from 14 residues. CDR3 sequence: CASSRTGFTGELFF. In DNA form, the CDR3 reads TGTGCCAGCAGTCGTACAGGGTTCACCGGGGAGCTGTTTTTT.

This clone occurred a few times. This chain joins TRBV6-5 and TRBJ2-7; D remains unclear. The V and J ends lost 0 bases and 0 bases respectively, with 9 bases between them. Germline values: CDR1 MNHEY, CDR2 SVGAGI. CDR3 length: 15 amino acids. The CDR3 region is CASSYSAASSYEQYF. As DNA, the CDR3 is TGTGCCAGCAGTTACTCGGCAGCGAGCTCCTACGAGCAGTACTTC.

The chain combines TRBV2 with TRBJ1-1; possibly TRBD1 for D (6 bases). The CDR3 consists of 16 residues. V lost 2 bases, J lost 7 bases, and 20 bases lay in between. CDR1 is SNHLY, CDR2 FYNNEI, per germline. CDR3 protein: CASSENFPGGRSEAFF. CDR3 nucleotides: TGTGCCAGCAGTGAAAATTTTCCGGGGGGCCGAAGTGAAGCTTTCTTT.

The chain has TRBV5-5 and TRBJ2-7; perhaps TRBD1 as D (6 bases). Germline V gene lookup returns CDR1 SGHKS and CDR2 YYEKEE (reference sequence). V lost 3 bases and J 0 bases, leaving 16 bases between the germline ends. The CDR3 length is 16 residues. The CDR3 sequence: CASSSDGGDSSYEQYF. DNA of the CDR3: TGTGCCAGCAGCTCCGATGGGGGCGATAGCTCCTACGAGCAGTACTTC.

The CDR3 sequence: CASGRDEQYF. The CDR3 coding sequence is TGTGCCAGCGGTCGGGACGAGCAGTACTTC. V is TRBV6-6 and J is TRBJ2-7; D is undetermined. With 8 bases removed from V and 5 bases from J, the gap between germline ends came to 7 bases. This CDR3 is 10 amino acids long. Germline V gene sequence: CDR1 MNHNY, CDR2 SVGAGI (reference sequence).

This clone was found once. V gene TRBV9 combines with J gene TRBJ2-7; no firm D call. Germline V CDR1 and CDR2: SGDLS, YYNGEE. This CDR3 contains 14 residues. The V end lost 2 bases, the J end lost 4 bases, and 13 bases lay between the germline ends. The CDR3 DNA reads TGTGCCAGCAGCGTGGCCTGGCAAGTATACGAGCAGTACTTC. Amino acid sequence: CASSVAWQVYEQYF.

The J gene is TRBJ2-3, the V gene TRBV11-2; TRBD1 matches 7 bases. The CDR3 runs to 15 residues. V was pared by 5 bases and J by 3 bases, with 8 bases of the junction left unmatched. Germline V gives CDR1 SGHAT, CDR2 FQNNGV. The CDR3 region is CASSRTTQGTDTQYF. CDR3 DNA: TGTGCCAGCAGCAGAACCACACAGGGGACAGATACGCAGTATTTT.

This chain uses TRBV7-3 with TRBJ2-5; TRBD2 agrees at 11 bases. With 5 bases clipped from V and 4 bases from J, the junction kept 15 bases outside the gene matches. CDR1 is SGHTA and CDR2 is FQGTGA in the germline V gene. The CDR3 consists of 18 residues. DNA for the CDR3: TGTGCCAGCAGCGCGCAGGGACTAGCGGTACTCAAAGGAGAGACCCAGTACTTC. Translation gives CASSAQGLAVLKGETQYF.

V and J are TRBV10-3 and TRBJ1-6; 8 bases map to TRBD1. This CDR3 spans 13 amino acids. Looked up from germline, CDR1 is ENHRY and CDR2 is SYGVKD. Trimming took 3 bases from V and 14 from J; bases not matched to a gene: 6. CDR3 protein: CAISDGQGRALHF. In DNA, the CDR3 is TGTGCCATCAGTGACGGACAGGGAAGGGCCCTCCACTTT.

This rearrangement joins TRBV5-4 to TRBJ2-7; D not certain. This CDR3 has 13 amino acids. Germline loops: CDR1 SGHNT, CDR2 YYREEE (reference sequence). V shed 1 base and J shed 3 bases, with 8 bases lying between them. The CDR3 region is CASSLYNSYEQYF. The CDR3 DNA reads as TGTGCCAGCAGCTTGTATAACAGCTACGAGCAGTACTTC.

The V call is TRBV14, the J call TRBJ2-1; 8 nucleotides line up with TRBD1. This CDR3 has 16 residues. Germline CDR1 and CDR2: SGHDN and FVKESK. V gave up 1 base and J gave up 4 bases; unmatched junction bases: 6. The chain's CDR3 is CASSQGLGQVYNEQFF. CDR3 sequence (DNA): TGTGCCAGCAGCCAAGGGTTGGGACAGGTTTACAATGAGCAGTTCTTC.

The rearrangement links TRBV5-1 to TRBJ2-3; TRBD1 is a possible D gene (6 bases). The germline V gene encodes CDR1 SGHRS and CDR2 YFSETQ. The CDR3 loop spans 15 amino acids. V was shortened by 0 bases and J by 5 bases, with 13 bases between the two germline ends. This chain's CDR3 is CASSLAGARGDTQYF. The CDR3 DNA is TGCGCCAGCAGCTTGGCAGGGGCAAGGGGAGATACGCAGTATTTT.

CDR3 bases: TGTGCCAGCAGCGTAGGGACAGGCGGTGGAAACACCATATATTTT. Protein sequence: CASSVGTGGGNTIYF. V usage is TRBV7-6 and J usage is TRBJ1-3; TRBD1 matches at 8 bases. Germline CDR1 is SGHVS and CDR2 is FNYEAQ. The CDR3 sequence is 15 residues long. V was pared by 5 bases and J by 3 bases, with 6 bases of the junction left unmatched.

This sequence joins TRBV4-2 and TRBJ2-1; 7 bases are shared with TRBD2. The germline gives CDR1 LGHNA, CDR2 YNFKEQ. V trimming: 1 base; J trimming: 2 bases; junction bases outside the gene matches: 11. The CDR3 consists of 18 residues. This CDR3 is CASSQVGLAGVAYNEQFF. The DNA for the CDR3 is TGTGCCAGCAGCCAAGTGGGTCTTGCGGGGGTTGCCTACAATGAGCAGTTCTTC.

The chain recombines TRBV28 with TRBJ2-2; weak D call: TRBD2 (6 bases). Germline V gene sequence: CDR1 MDHEN, CDR2 SYDVKM. Trimming removed 3 bases at V and 6 bases at J, with 17 bases between. The CDR3 runs 16 residues. CDR3 in amino acids: CASSLGPDSGPGELFF. The CDR3 nucleotides read TGTGCCAGCAGTTTGGGCCCGGATAGCGGCCCCGGGGAGCTGTTTTTT.

The J gene is TRBJ2-7, the V gene TRBV28; a weak D match, TRBD1 (6 bases). V dropped 2 bases and J dropped 7 bases, with 15 bases sitting between them. The length of the CDR3 is 14 residues. CDR1 is MDHEN and CDR2 is SYDVKM in the germline V gene. In DNA form, the CDR3 reads TGTGCCAGCAGTTTAGAACAGGGTCGCGGGGAGCAGTACTTC. Residues: CASSLEQGRGEQYF. Variable domain in full (rest from reference TRBV28 and TRBJ2-7): DVKVTQSSRYLVKRTGEKVFLECVQDMDHENMFWYRQDPGLGLRLIYFSYDVKMKEKGDIPEGYSVSREKKERFSLILESASTNQTSMYLCASSLEQGRGEQYFGPGTRLTVT.

This chain links TRBV6-4 with TRBJ1-1; TRBD1 matches 8 bases. Germline lookup yields CDR1 MRHNA and CDR2 SNTAGT. The CDR3 totals 15 residues. V gave up 2 bases and J gave up 3 bases; unmatched junction bases: 5. The CDR3 reads CASSDIRGPDTEAFF. The CDR3 bases are TGTGCCAGCAGTGACATCAGGGGGCCTGACACTGAAGCTTTCTTT.

The chain joins TRBV5-6 to TRBJ1-1, with a tentative D call TRBD1 (6 bases). The CDR3 is made up of 14 amino acids. The V and J ends lost 0 bases and 8 bases respectively, with 14 bases between them. Germline CDR1 reads SGHDT; CDR2 reads YYEEEE. The chain's CDR3 is CASSLDREGSEAFF. CDR3 coding DNA: TGTGCCAGCAGCTTGGACAGGGAGGGTTCAGAAGCTTTCTTT.

The chain recombines TRBV5-1 with TRBJ2-1; 10 bases are a match to TRBD1. The CDR3 runs 14 residues. Germline V gives CDR1 SGHRS, CDR2 YFSETQ. After removal of 4 bases from V and 8 bases from J, the junction contained 6 bases not matched to a gene. DNA of the CDR3: TGCGCCAGCAGCACGGGACAGGGGAGGTATGAGCAGTTCTTC. The encoded protein is CASSTGQGRYEQFF.

The J gene is TRBJ1-1, the V gene TRBV15; 8 positions match TRBD1. From germline, CDR1 is LNHNV and CDR2 YYDKDF (reference sequence). Trimming at V came to 5 bases and at J to 5 bases, leaving 4 bases not matched to a gene. This CDR3 is built from 13 residues. The DNA of the CDR3 is TGTGCCACCAGCCGGACAGGGAATACTGAAGCTTTCTTT. Protein product: CATSRTGNTEAFF.

CDR3 bases: TGTGCCATCAGTGAGGGGACAGGGCGAGGCGGAGAGCAGTACTTC. Its translation: CAISEGTGRGGEQYF. The gene calls are TRBV10-3 and TRBJ2-7, with 9 bases matching TRBD1. Germline V gives CDR1 ENHRY, CDR2 SYGVKD. The CDR3 has 15 amino acids. Unmatched junction bases numbered 9, after V lost 2 bases and J lost 7 bases.

This clone showed up just a few times. The chain is built from TRBV30 and TRBJ1-3; a possible D gene is TRBD1 (5 bases). Trimming stripped 0 bases from V and 2 bases from J, with 11 bases between. CDR1 is GTSNPN and CDR2 is SVGIG in the germline V gene (reference sequence). The CDR3 runs 15 residues. In nucleotides, the CDR3 is TGTGCCTGGAGTGTACTCTCGGGGGCTGGAAACACCATATATTTT. Its translation is CAWSVLSGAGNTIYF. Full variable domain (remainder filled in from reference TRBV30 and TRBJ1-3): SQTIHQWPATLVQPVGSPLSLECTVEGTSNPNLYWYRQAAGRGLQLLFYSVGIGQISSEVPQNLSASRPQDRQFILSSKKLLLSDSGFYLCAWSVLSGAGNTIYFGEGSWLTVV.